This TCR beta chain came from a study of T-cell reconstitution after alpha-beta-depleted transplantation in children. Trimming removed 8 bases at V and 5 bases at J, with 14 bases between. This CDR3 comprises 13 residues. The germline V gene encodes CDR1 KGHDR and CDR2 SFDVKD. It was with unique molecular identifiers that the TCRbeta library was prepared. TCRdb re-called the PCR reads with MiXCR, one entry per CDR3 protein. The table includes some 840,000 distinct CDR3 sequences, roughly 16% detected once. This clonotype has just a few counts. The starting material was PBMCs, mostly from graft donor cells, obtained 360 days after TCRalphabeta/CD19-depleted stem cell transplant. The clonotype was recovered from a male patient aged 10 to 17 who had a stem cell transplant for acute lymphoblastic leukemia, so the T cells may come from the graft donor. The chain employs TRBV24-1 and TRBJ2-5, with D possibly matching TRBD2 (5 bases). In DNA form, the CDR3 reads TGTGCCACCATGGGAGAACTAGACGAGACCCAGTACTTC. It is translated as CATMGELDETQYF.